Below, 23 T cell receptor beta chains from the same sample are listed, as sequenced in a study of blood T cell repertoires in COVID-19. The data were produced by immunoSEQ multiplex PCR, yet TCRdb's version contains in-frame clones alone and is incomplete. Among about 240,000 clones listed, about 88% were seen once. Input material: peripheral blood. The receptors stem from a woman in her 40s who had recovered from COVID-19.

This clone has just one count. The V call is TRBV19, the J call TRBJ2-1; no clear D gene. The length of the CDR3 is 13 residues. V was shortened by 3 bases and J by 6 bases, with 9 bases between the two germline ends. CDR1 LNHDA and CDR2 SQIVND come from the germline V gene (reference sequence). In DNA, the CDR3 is TGTGCCAGTAGTATCGTGTCGGGCAATGAGCAGTTCTTC. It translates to CASSIVSGNEQFF.

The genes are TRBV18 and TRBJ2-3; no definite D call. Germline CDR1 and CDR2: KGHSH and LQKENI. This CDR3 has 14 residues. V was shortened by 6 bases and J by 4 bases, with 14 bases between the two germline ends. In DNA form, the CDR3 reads TGTGCCAGCTCCCCCTACTCCAAACCAGATACGCAGTATTTT. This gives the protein CASSPYSKPDTQYF.

In DNA form, the CDR3 reads TGTGCCAGCAGCTTGGGCGGCGTAACTTCTTCTGGAAACACCATATATTTT. It translates to CASSLGGVTSSGNTIYF. The genes are TRBV5-5 and TRBJ1-3; D remains unclear. V lost 0 bases and J lost 1, with 14 bases in between. CDR3 length: 17 residues. Germline V gene lookup returns CDR1 SGHKS and CDR2 YYEKEE (reference sequence).

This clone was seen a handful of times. The CDR3 DNA follows: TGTGCCAGCACCCACAGGGGACACTACGAGCAGTACTTC. Amino acids: CASTHRGHYEQYF. The J gene is TRBJ2-7, the V gene TRBV12-3 or TRBV12-4; 7 bases agree with TRBD1. The junction had 6 bases not matched to a gene; V was cut back by 7 bases and J by 3 bases. The length of the CDR3 is 13 residues.

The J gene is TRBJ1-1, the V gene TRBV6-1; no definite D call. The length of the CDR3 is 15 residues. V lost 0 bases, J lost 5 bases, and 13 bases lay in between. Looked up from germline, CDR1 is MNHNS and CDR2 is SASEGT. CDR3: CASSEASPGGTEAFF. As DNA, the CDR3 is TGTGCCAGCAGTGAAGCTTCCCCAGGTGGGACTGAAGCTTTCTTT.

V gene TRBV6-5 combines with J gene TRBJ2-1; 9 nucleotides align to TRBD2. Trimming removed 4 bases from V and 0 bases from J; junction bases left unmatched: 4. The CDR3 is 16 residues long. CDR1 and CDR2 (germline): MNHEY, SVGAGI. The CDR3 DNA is TGTGCCAGCAGTTTGACTAGCGGACTCTCCTACAATGAGCAGTTCTTC. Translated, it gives CASSLTSGLSYNEQFF.

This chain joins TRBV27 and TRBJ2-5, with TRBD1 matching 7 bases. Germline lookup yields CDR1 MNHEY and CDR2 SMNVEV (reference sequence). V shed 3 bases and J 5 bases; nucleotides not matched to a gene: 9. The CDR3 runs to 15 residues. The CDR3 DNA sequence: TGTGCCAGCAGTTTCCGACAGGGCCCGCGGGAGACCCAGTACTTC. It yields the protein CASSFRQGPRETQYF.

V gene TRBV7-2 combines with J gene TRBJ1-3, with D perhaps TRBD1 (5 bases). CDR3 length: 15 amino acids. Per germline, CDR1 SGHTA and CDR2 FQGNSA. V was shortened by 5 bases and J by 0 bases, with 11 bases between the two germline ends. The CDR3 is CASSLHRNSGNTIYF. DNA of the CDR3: TGTGCCAGCAGCCTACACAGGAACTCTGGAAACACCATATATTTT.

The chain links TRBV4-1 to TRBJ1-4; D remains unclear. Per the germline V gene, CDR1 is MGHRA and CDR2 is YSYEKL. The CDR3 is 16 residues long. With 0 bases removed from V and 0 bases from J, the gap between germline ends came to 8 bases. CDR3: CASSQEGVATNEKLFF. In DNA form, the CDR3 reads TGCGCCAGCAGCCAAGAAGGAGTTGCAACTAATGAAAAACTGTTTTTT.

The CDR3 protein is CASSLEGYNSPLHF. CDR3 nucleotide sequence: TGTGCCAGCAGTTTAGAGGGTTATAATTCACCCCTCCACTTT. The V call is TRBV27, the J call TRBJ1-6; D uncertain. The CDR3 contains 14 residues. V gave up 2 bases and J gave up 4 bases, with 6 bases separating them. Germline CDR1 is MNHEY and CDR2 is SMNVEV (reference sequence).

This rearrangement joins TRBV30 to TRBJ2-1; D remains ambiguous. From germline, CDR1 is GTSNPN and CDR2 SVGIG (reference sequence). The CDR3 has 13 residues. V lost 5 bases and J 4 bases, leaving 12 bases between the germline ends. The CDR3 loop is CAWAPGPYNEQFF. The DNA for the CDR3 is TGTGCCTGGGCCCCTGGCCCATACAATGAGCAGTTCTTC.

In DNA form, the CDR3 reads TGTGCCAGCAGCTTAGGCTTGATCGGGAGTGGCGATGAGCAGTTCTTC. It yields the protein CASSLGLIGSGDEQFF. The chain employs TRBV13 and TRBJ2-1, with D possibly being TRBD2 (6 bases). V lost 0 bases and J 8 bases, leaving 17 bases between the germline ends. The CDR3 sequence is 16 residues long. In germline, CDR1 is PRHDT, CDR2 FYEKMQ (reference sequence).

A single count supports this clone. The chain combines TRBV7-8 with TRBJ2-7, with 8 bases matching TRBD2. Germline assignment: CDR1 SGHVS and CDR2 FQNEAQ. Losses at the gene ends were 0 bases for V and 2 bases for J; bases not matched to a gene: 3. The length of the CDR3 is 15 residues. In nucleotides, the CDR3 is TGTGCCAGCAGCTTAGCGAGCGGGGGCGCCTACGAGCAGTACTTC. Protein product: CASSLASGGAYEQYF.

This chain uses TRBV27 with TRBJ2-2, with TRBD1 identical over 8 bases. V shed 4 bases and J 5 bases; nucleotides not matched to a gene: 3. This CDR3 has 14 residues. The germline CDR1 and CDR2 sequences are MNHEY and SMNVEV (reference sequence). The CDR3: CASSWGTGTGELFF. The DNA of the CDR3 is TGTGCCAGCAGTTGGGGGACAGGAACCGGGGAGCTGTTTTTT.

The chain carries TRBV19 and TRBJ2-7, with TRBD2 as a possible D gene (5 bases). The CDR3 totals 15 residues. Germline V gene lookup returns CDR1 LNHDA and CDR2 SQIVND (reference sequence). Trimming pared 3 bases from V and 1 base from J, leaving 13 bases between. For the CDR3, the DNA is TGTGCCAGTAGTATCGCGGTAGCGCCGTCCTACGAGCAGTACTTC. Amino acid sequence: CASSIAVAPSYEQYF.

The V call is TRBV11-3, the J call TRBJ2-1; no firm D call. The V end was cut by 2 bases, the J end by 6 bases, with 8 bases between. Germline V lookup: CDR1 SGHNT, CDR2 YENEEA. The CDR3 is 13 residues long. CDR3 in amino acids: CASSLFSGNEQFF. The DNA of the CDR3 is TGTGCCAGCAGCTTATTCTCCGGCAATGAGCAGTTCTTC. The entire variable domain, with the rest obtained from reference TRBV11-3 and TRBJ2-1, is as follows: EAGVVQSPRYKIIEKKQPVAFWCNPISGHNTLYWYLQNLGQGPELLIRYENEEAVDDSQLPKDRFSAERLKGVDSTLKIQPAELGDSAVYLCASSLFSGNEQFFGPGTRLTVL.

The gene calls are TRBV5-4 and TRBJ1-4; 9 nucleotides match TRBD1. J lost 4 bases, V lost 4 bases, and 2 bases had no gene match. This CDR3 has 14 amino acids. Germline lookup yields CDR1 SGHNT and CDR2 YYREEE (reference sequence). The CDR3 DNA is TGTGCCAGCAGCCGGACAGGGGATAATGAAAAACTGTTTTTT. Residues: CASSRTGDNEKLFF.

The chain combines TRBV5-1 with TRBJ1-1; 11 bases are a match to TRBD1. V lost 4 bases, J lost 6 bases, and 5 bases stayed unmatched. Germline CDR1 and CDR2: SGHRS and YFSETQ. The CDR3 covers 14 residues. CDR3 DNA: TGCGCCAGCAGCCCGGGACAGGGGGTTTCTGAAGCTTTCTTT. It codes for CASSPGQGVSEAFF.

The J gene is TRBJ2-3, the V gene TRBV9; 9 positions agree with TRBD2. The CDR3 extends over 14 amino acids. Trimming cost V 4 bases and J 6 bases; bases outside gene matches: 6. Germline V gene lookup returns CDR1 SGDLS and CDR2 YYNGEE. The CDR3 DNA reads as TGTGCCAGCAGCTCCGGGACTAGCCTCGATACGCAGTATTTT. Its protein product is CASSSGTSLDTQYF.

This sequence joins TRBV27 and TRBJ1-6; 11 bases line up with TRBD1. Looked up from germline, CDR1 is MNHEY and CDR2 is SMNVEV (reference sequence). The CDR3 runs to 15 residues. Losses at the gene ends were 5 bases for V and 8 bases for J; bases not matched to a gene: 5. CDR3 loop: CASSVGTGGYSPLHF. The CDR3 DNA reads TGTGCCAGCAGTGTAGGGACAGGGGGGTATTCACCCCTCCACTTT.

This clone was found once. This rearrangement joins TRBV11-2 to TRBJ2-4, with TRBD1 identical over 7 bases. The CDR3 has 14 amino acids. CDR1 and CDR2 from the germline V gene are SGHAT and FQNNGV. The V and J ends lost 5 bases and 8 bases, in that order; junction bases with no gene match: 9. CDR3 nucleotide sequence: TGTGCCAGCAGCCCGGGAAGGGGGCGGGACATTCAGTACTTC. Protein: CASSPGRGRDIQYF.

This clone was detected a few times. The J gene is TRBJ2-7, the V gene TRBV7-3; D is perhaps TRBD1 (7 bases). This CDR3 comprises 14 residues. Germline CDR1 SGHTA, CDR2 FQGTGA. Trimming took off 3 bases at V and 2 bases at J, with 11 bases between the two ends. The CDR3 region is CASSFGGGPYEQYF. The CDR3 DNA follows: TGTGCCAGCAGCTTCGGAGGGGGCCCCTACGAGCAGTACTTC.

The CDR3 protein is CASSRPSRSKETQYF. The CDR3 coding sequence is TGTGCCAGCAGCCGTCCCTCGCGGAGCAAAGAGACCCAGTACTTC. The J gene is TRBJ2-5, the V gene TRBV6-2 or TRBV6-3; D ambiguous. V shed 6 bases and J shed 3 bases, with 17 bases lying between them. The germline V gene has CDR1 MNHEY and CDR2 SVGEGT. The CDR3 totals 15 residues.